This is a list of T cell receptor beta chains from one sample in a study of cytomegalovirus exposure and HLA in healthy donors. Assay used: immunoSEQ multiplex PCR; TCRdb lists only in-frame clones, some missing. The sample consists of roughly 250,000 clones, almost 85% of them appearing once. Sample: PBMCs. The receptors originated from a woman in her thirties or forties in good health and CMV-seropositive. The CDR3 runs from the conserved cysteine through the conserved F or W. D genes are given only for firm matches. Size is stated for part of the rows, as once, few or many counts, or as a class when the clone is expanded.

TRBJ1-2 . TRBV15 TRBD1 CATSRDPNQDRVDGYTF
TRBJ2-5 . TRBV7-9 . CASSPGEETQYF
TRBJ2-2 . TRBV19 . CASSPTRTVNTGELFF
TRBJ1-1 few TRBV7-9 . CASSPLAVNTEAFF
TRBJ1-4 . TRBV28 . CASSFTLSGVGEEKLFF
TRBJ2-3 . TRBV28 . CASSHTGDSTDTQYF
TRBJ1-1 . TRBV15 . CATRVTGGKAEAFF
TRBJ1-1 . TRBV11-3 . CASSLEVREAFF
TRBJ1-6 . TRBV7-6 TRBD1 CASSTGQGISPLHF
TRBJ1-5 . TRBV28 . CASSFFRDSNQPQHF
. once TRBV21-1 . CASSNSDAGHLNATYEQYF